These 9 T cell receptor beta chains were all obtained from the same sample, sequenced in a study of technical replicates of blood from a handful of donors (dated by TCRdb to about 2017). Receptor libraries were prepared by the immunoSEQ multiplex PCR assay. TCRdb's version of the immuneACCESS table is confined to in-frame rearrangements and falls short of the full clone set. An unresolved V gene accounts for under half of the shortfall where checked; the remainder is of unknown origin. The sample records tens of thousands of clones, 75% to 85% of which are singletons. Roughly 4% of the sample goes to the ten largest clones. Input material: PBMCs. These receptors originate from a human donor in good health. Some clones in this sample may be carry-over from other donors' samples.

The V and J genes are TRBV6-1 and TRBJ2-2; maybe TRBD1 (6 bases). Germline CDR1 reads MNHNS; CDR2 reads SASEGT. This CDR3 is built from 15 residues. V lost 6 bases, J lost 3 bases, and 14 bases lay in between. The CDR3 protein is CASSYRDGDTGELFF. The DNA of the CDR3 is TGTGCCAGCAGCTACAGGGACGGGGACACCGGGGAGCTGTTTTTT.

The gene calls are TRBV30 and TRBJ1-2; a possible D gene is TRBD1 (6 bases). V shed 5 bases and J shed 0 bases, with 13 bases lying between them. The CDR3 is 14 amino acids. Germline assignment: CDR1 GTSNPN and CDR2 SVGIG (reference sequence). CDR3 sequence (DNA): TGTGCCTGGGCCCGGGGGGGCACTAACTATGGCTACACCTTC. Its translation is CAWARGGTNYGYTF.

In DNA, the CDR3 is TGTGCCAGCTCACCACTCTCCCGGACTCACACCGGGGAGCTGTTTTTT. Residues: CASSPLSRTHTGELFF. The chain joins TRBV18 to TRBJ2-2; possibly TRBD2 for D (5 bases). The V end was cut by 1 base, the J end by 3 bases, with 12 bases between. Germline V gives CDR1 KGHSH, CDR2 LQKENI. The CDR3 extends over 16 amino acids.

V and J are TRBV5-1 and TRBJ1-6; D unclear. Germline CDR1 SGHRS, CDR2 YFSETQ. The germline V and J ends were trimmed by 4 bases and 0 bases, with 14 bases remaining between them. The length of the CDR3 is 17 residues. Written as DNA, the CDR3 is TGCGCCAGCAGCCCGTCGGACGGGAGCTCCTATAATTCACCCCTCCACTTT. Protein sequence: CASSPSDGSSYNSPLHF.

This rearrangement joins TRBV6-6 to TRBJ1-2; D not certain. The V end was cut by 5 bases, the J end by 4 bases, with 14 bases between. Germline CDR1 is MNHNY and CDR2 is SVGAGI (reference sequence). The CDR3 loop spans 14 amino acids. CDR3 DNA: TGTGCCAGCAGTCCCCCCGAAAGCCTCTATGGCTACACCTTC. Amino acid sequence: CASSPPESLYGYTF.

The J gene is TRBJ2-1, the V gene TRBV7-2; TRBD1 agrees at 7 bases. V shed 5 bases, J shed 5 bases, and the junction held 3 bases outside the gene matches. Germline loops: CDR1 SGHTA, CDR2 FQGNSA. This CDR3 comprises 13 residues. CDR3 bases: TGTGCCAGCAGCCGGGACAGCCACAATGAGCAGTTCTTC. This codes for CASSRDSHNEQFF. The whole variable domain, remainder taken from reference TRBV7-2 and TRBJ2-1, is GAGVSQSPSNKVTEKGKDVELRCDPISGHTALYWYRQSLGQGLEFLIYFQGNSAPDKSGLPSDRFSAERTGGSVSTLTIQRTQQEDSAVYLCASSRDSHNEQFFGPGTRLTVL.

This clone is categorized as medium-sized. This chain uses TRBV11-2 with TRBJ2-1, with TRBD2 identical over 14 bases. The CDR3 consists of 19 residues. The J segment lost 12 bases and the V segment lost 5 bases, leaving 21 bases of the junction unmatched. Germline V CDR1 and CDR2: SGHAT, FQNNGV. CDR3 region: CASSDSWGIRTSGGKGQFF. The CDR3 DNA reads TGTGCCAGCAGCGATAGTTGGGGTATTAGGACTAGCGGGGGGAAGGGGCAGTTCTTC.

V and J are TRBV7-2 and TRBJ2-3; unclear D gene. CDR3 length: 14 amino acids. Looked up from germline, CDR1 is SGHTA and CDR2 is FQGNSA. V lost 5 bases and J lost 1, with 10 bases in between. The CDR3: CASSDKVRTDTQYF. The CDR3 coding sequence is TGTGCCAGCAGCGACAAGGTTCGCACAGATACGCAGTATTTT.

This chain uses TRBV6-5 with TRBJ2-1; TRBD1 aligns across 7 bases. From germline, CDR1 is MNHEY and CDR2 SVGAGI. J was trimmed by 7 bases and V by 0 bases; bases with no gene match: 6. The CDR3 is made up of 15 amino acids. CDR3 nucleotide sequence: TGTGCCAGCAGTTACTCGATCAGGGGGACGAATGAGCAGTTCTTC. Its translation: CASSYSIRGTNEQFF.